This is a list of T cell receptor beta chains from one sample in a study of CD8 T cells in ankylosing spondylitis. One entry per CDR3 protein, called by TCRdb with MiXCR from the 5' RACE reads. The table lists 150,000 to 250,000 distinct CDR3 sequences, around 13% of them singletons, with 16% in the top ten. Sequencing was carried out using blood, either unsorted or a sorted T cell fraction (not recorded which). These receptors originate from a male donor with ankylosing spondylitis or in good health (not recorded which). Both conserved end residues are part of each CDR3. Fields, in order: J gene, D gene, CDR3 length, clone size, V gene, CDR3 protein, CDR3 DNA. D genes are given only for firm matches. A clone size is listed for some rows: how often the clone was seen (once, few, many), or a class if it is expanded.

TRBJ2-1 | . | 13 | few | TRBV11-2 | CASSSQDYLGEFF | TGTGCCAGCAGCTCGCAGGACTATCTAGGAGAGTTCTTC
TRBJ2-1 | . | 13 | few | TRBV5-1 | CASSLTRTNEQFF | TGCGCCAGCAGCTTGACGAGGACCAATGAGCAGTTCTTC
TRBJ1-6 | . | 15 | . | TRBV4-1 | CASSGRRDGNSPLHF | TGCGCCAGCAGCGGTAGGCGGGACGGAAATTCACCCCTCCACTTT
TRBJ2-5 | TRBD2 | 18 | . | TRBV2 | CASRSSGYRLADQETQYF | TGTGCCAGCAGGTCCTCCGGGTACCGACTAGCGGACCAAGAGACCCAGTACTTC
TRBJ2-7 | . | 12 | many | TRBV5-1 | CASSLAGSEQYF | TGCGCCAGCAGCTTGGCGGGATCCGAGCAGTACTTC
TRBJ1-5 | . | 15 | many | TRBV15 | CATSREAEGGQPQHF | TGTGCCACCAGCAGAGAAGCAGAGGGAGGTCAGCCCCAGCATTTT
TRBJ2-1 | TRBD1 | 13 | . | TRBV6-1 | CASRGTGLNEQFF | TGTGCCAGCAGAGGGACAGGGCTCAATGAGCAGTTCTTC
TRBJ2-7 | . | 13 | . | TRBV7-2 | CASSDYMGYEQYF | TGTGCCAGCAGCGATTATATGGGCTACGAGCAGTACTTC
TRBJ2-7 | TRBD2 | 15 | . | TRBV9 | CASSVAASGTYEQYF | TGTGCCAGCAGCGTAGCTGCTAGCGGAACCTACGAGCAGTACTTC
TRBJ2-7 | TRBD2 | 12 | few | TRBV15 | CATSFGGGEQYF | TGTGCCACCAGCTTTGGGGGAGGGGAGCAGTACTTC
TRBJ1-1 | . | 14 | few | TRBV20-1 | CSARDYPYHTEAFF | TGCAGTGCTAGAGATTACCCATATCACACTGAAGCTTTCTTT
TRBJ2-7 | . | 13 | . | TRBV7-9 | CASSRQARYEQYF | TGTGCCAGCAGCCGACAGGCCCGCTACGAGCAGTACTTC
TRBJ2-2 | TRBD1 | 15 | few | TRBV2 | CASSGTGSYTGELFF | TGTGCCAGCAGTGGGACAGGGAGCTACACCGGGGAGCTGTTTTTT
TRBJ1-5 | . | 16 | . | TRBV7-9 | CASSSGRPDSNQPQHF | TGTGCCAGCAGCTCCGGACGGCCGGATAGCAATCAGCCCCAGCATTTT
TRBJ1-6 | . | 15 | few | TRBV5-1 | CASSLKGYYNSPLHF | TGCGCCAGCAGCTTGAAGGGCTATTATAATTCACCCCTCCACTTT
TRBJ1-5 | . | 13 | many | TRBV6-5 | CASSYSYDQPQHF | TGTGCCAGCAGTTACTCGTATGATCAGCCCCAGCATTTT
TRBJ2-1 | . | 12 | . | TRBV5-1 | CASSFPDREQFF | TGCGCCAGCAGCTTTCCGGACCGTGAGCAGTTCTTC
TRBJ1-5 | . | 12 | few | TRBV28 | CAGGMGNQPQHF | TGTGCCGGAGGGATGGGCAATCAGCCCCAGCATTTT
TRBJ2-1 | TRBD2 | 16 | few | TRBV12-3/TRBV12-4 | CASSFIVLAGFCEQFF | TGTGCCAGCAGTTTTATCGTACTAGCGGGATTCTGTGAGCAGTTCTTC
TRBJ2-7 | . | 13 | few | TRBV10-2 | CASSDGVGGEQYF | TGCGCCAGCAGTGACGGCGTGGGCGGCGAGCAGTACTTC
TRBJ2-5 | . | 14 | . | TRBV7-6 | CASSPLPGYETQYF | TGTGCCAGCAGCCCGCTCCCGGGGTACGAGACCCAGTACTTC
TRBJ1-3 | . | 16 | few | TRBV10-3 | CAISESKAGPGNTIYF | TGTGCCATCAGTGAGTCGAAGGCAGGGCCTGGAAACACCATATATTTT